This T cell receptor (beta chain) was sequenced during a study of blood T cell repertoires in COVID-19. Study details: T cells, B-cell-depleted T cells, or PBMCs supplied cDNA or gDNA.

Germline CDR1 reads MDHEN; CDR2 reads SYDVKM. The length of the CDR3 is 12 residues. Trimming shortened V by 5 bases and J by 7 bases, and 10 bases separated the two germline ends. Measured with immunoSEQ multiplex PCR; TCRdb has only the in-frame clones, and not every one. This sample has some 200,000 clones, with more than 70% found just once. The sequencing sample was made of peripheral blood. This TCR came from a human donor in a cohort sampled during active COVID-19. The V call is TRBV28, the J call TRBJ2-3, with D perhaps matching TRBD2 (6 bases). CDR3 in amino acids: CASSRTTHTQYF. CDR3 sequence (DNA): TGTGCCAGCAGTCGGACTACCCATACGCAGTATTTT.